One sample yielded the 32 T cell receptor beta chains listed below, sequenced in a study of vaccination effects on CD4 cells after COVID-19. Their cognate antigens are unknown. The culture ran for 10 days, and then CD4+ T cells were isolated. Data came from immunoSEQ multiplex PCR; TCRdb stores just in-frame clones and leaves some out. This table has under 40,000 clones, 82% appearing once. The starting material was CD4+ T cells from PBMCs cultured without peptide, obtained before COVID-19 vaccination. The source of these receptors is a human donor who received a COVID-19 vaccine.

In this sample, this clone turned up a few times. This rearrangement joins TRBV19 to TRBJ1-2, with TRBD1 identical over 10 bases. J lost 6 bases, V lost 6 bases, and 1 base had no gene match. Germline CDR1 is LNHDA and CDR2 is SQIVND (reference sequence). The CDR3 has 12 amino acids. CDR3 coding DNA: TGTGCCAGTAGGACAGGGGGCAATGGCTACACCTTC. It encodes CASRTGGNGYTF. The complete variable domain, with remaining parts taken from reference TRBV19 and TRBJ1-2, reads DGGITQSPKYLFRKEGQNVTLSCEQNLNHDAMYWYRQDPGQGLRLIYYSQIVNDFQKGDIAEGYSVSREKKESFPLTVTSAQKNPTAFYLCASRTGGNGYTFGSGTRLTVV.

The V and J genes are TRBV28 and TRBJ1-2; perhaps TRBD1 as D (6 bases). The germline V and J ends were trimmed by 1 base and 8 bases, with 20 bases remaining between them. The CDR3 contains 16 residues. CDR1 MDHEN and CDR2 SYDVKM come from the germline V gene. CDR3 sequence (DNA): TGTGCCAGCAGTTTATCTCCGGCCAGGGGTGGTAGAGGCTACACCTTC. The encoded protein is CASSLSPARGGRGYTF.

This sequence joins TRBV11-1 and TRBJ2-7, with a weak D call TRBD1 (5 bases). The V gene's germline CDR1 is SGHAT and CDR2 FQDESV (reference sequence). Between the trimmed V and J ends, which lost 5 bases and 0 bases, there was a span of 8 bases. The CDR3 spans 13 residues. The CDR3 nucleotides are TGTGCCAGCAGCAGGGGTGACTCCTACGAGCAGTACGTC. Protein product: CASSRGDSYEQYV.

The chain combines TRBV6-2 or TRBV6-3 with TRBJ1-1; 9 nucleotides align to TRBD1. V lost 6 bases, J lost 1 base, and 6 bases stayed unmatched. CDR1 MNHEY and CDR2 SVGEGT come from the germline V gene. The CDR3 spans 15 residues. For the CDR3, the DNA is TGTGCCAGCAGGTACAGGGGGCGGTGGAACACTGAAGCTTTCTTT. Translated: CASRYRGRWNTEAFF.

The chain links TRBV4-3 to TRBJ2-3; 8 bases are shared with TRBD2. This CDR3 contains 18 residues. The ends lost 0 bases at V and 2 bases at J; junction bases unmatched: 10. Germline V lookup: CDR1 LGHNA, CDR2 YSLEER. The CDR3 DNA reads TGCGCCAGCAGCCAAGAGCAGGACGGGGGGGTGAACACAGATACGCAGTATTTT. It encodes CASSQEQDGGVNTDTQYF.

V gene TRBV19 combines with J gene TRBJ2-6, with a weak D call TRBD2 (6 bases). Trimming removed 9 bases from V and 1 base from J, with 13 bases in between. The CDR3 loop spans 15 amino acids. Germline V gives CDR1 LNHDA, CDR2 SQIVND (reference sequence). The DNA of the CDR3 is TGTGCCAGCGGGCCTGGAGGGTCTGGGGCCAACGTCCTGACTTTC. It is translated as CASGPGGSGANVLTF.

The V call is TRBV5-1, the J call TRBJ2-5; TRBD2 matches 11 bases. The length of the CDR3 is 15 residues. With 3 bases clipped from V and 3 bases from J, the junction kept 4 bases outside the gene matches. The germline CDR1 and CDR2 sequences are SGHRS and YFSETQ. In nucleotides, the CDR3 is TGCGCCAGCAGCTCAATTAGCGGGGGGGAAGAGACCCAGTACTTC. It translates to CASSSISGGEETQYF.

V usage is TRBV11-3 and J usage is TRBJ2-1, with TRBD1 matching over 10 bases. With 5 bases clipped from V and 7 bases from J, the junction kept 8 bases outside the gene matches. The CDR3 runs to 15 residues. The germline CDR1 and CDR2 sequences are SGHNT and YENEEA. This chain's CDR3 is CASSPDRGRLNEQFF. The CDR3 DNA is TGTGCCAGCAGCCCTGACAGGGGGCGCCTAAATGAGCAGTTCTTC.

The chain combines TRBV20-1 with TRBJ1-6, with 8 nucleotides matching TRBD1. Unmatched junction bases numbered 6, after V lost 3 bases and J lost 8 bases. Germline CDR1 DFQATT, CDR2 SNEGSKA (reference sequence). The CDR3 is 14 amino acids. The DNA for the CDR3 is TGCAGTGCTAGTTACGGGACAGGTGATTCACCCCTCCACTTT. The encoded protein is CSASYGTGDSPLHF.

This chain links TRBV24-1 with TRBJ2-5, with TRBD1 matching 7 bases. Trimming cost V 3 bases and J 5 bases; bases outside gene matches: 5. Germline loops: CDR1 KGHDR, CDR2 SFDVKD. The CDR3 consists of 14 residues. CDR3 in amino acids: CATSDPDRVETQYF. CDR3 DNA: TGTGCCACCAGTGATCCTGACAGGGTCGAGACCCAGTACTTC.

V usage is TRBV9 and J usage is TRBJ2-3, with 7 bases lining up with TRBD2. The CDR3 runs 17 residues. In germline, CDR1 is SGDLS, CDR2 YYNGEE. Germline trimming cut 4 bases from V and 3 bases from J; bases unmatched to any gene: 14. The CDR3 DNA sequence: TGTGCCAGCAGCCCCCACCCCTCTAGCGGCTCTACAGATACGCAGTATTTT. It encodes CASSPHPSSGSTDTQYF.

This sequence joins TRBV7-2 and TRBJ1-5; no definite D call. V lost 4 bases and J lost 3, with 13 bases in between. The CDR3 sequence is 15 residues long. Germline CDR1 SGHTA, CDR2 FQGNSA. The CDR3 bases are TGTGCCAGCAGCTCTGGAGGGAGTCACAATCAGCCCCAGCATTTT. The encoded protein is CASSSGGSHNQPQHF.

The rearrangement joins TRBV24-1 to TRBJ2-5; D could derive from TRBD1 or TRBD2 (5 bases each). The CDR3 runs 15 residues. V gave up 4 bases and J gave up 6 bases, with 17 bases separating them. Germline V CDR1 and CDR2: KGHDR, SFDVKD. The CDR3, as DNA: TGTGCCACCAGTGACCCAGTAGAGGGGACGAAGACCCAGTACTTC. Its translation: CATSDPVEGTKTQYF.

This sequence joins TRBV5-4 and TRBJ2-1; D is uncertain. The CDR3 loop spans 12 amino acids. Germline assignment: CDR1 SGHNT and CDR2 YYREEE (reference sequence). Trimming removed 0 bases at V and 10 bases at J, with 8 bases between. For the CDR3, the DNA is TGTGCCAGCAGCTTGGTACCAGGCGAGCAGTTCTTC. Translating it yields CASSLVPGEQFF.

The V call is TRBV7-9, the J call TRBJ1-2; no definite D call. Germline assignment: CDR1 SEHNR and CDR2 FQNEAQ (reference sequence). V lost 3 bases and J lost 10, with 15 bases in between. There are 13 residues in the CDR3. This CDR3 is CASSFGLPTVYTF. DNA for the CDR3: TGTGCCAGCAGCTTTGGACTCCCGACGGTCTACACCTTC.

V and J are TRBV19 and TRBJ2-3; 8 bases are a match to TRBD1. CDR1 and CDR2 (germline): LNHDA, SQIVND (reference sequence). This CDR3 is 15 amino acids long. Unmatched junction bases numbered 5, after V lost 6 bases and J lost 0 bases. The CDR3 DNA is TGTGCCAGTAGGGATTGGGACAGGAGCACAGATACGCAGTATTTT. Translating gives CASRDWDRSTDTQYF.

This chain joins TRBV9 and TRBJ1-1; D is possibly TRBD1 (5 bases). The CDR3 runs 12 residues. V shed 4 bases and J shed 5 bases, with 9 bases lying between them. Germline CDR1 SGDLS, CDR2 YYNGEE. The CDR3 nucleotides read TGTGCCAGCAGCAATCAGGGTACTGAAGCTTTCTTT. It yields the protein CASSNQGTEAFF.

This clone is a singleton in its sample. V usage is TRBV28 and J usage is TRBJ2-1; TRBD1 matches 9 bases. V shed 7 bases, J shed 10 bases, and the junction held 14 bases outside the gene matches. The V gene's germline CDR1 is MDHEN and CDR2 SYDVKM. The CDR3 is 15 residues long. The CDR3 loop reads CASIERDRDRWEQFF. Written as DNA, the CDR3 is TGTGCCAGCATCGAAAGGGACAGGGATCGTTGGGAGCAGTTCTTC.

The rearrangement links TRBV7-3 to TRBJ2-3; 15 nucleotides line up with TRBD2. The CDR3 spans 17 residues. Germline assignment: CDR1 SGHTA and CDR2 FQGTGA. V lost 5 bases and J lost 1; bases outside the gene matches: 4. The CDR3 region has the DNA TGTGCCAGCAGCCGGACTAGCGGGGGGGTTGGCACAGATACGCAGTATTTT. Protein product: CASSRTSGGVGTDTQYF.

This sequence joins TRBV3-1 (or the pseudogene TRBV3-2) and TRBJ2-2; D unresolved. The V and J ends lost 4 bases and 1 base respectively, with 10 bases between them. CDR3 length equals 15 residues. The germline CDR1 and CDR2 sequences are LGHDT and YNNKEL (reference sequence). This CDR3 is CASSPSDLNTGELFF. CDR3 in DNA: TGTGCCAGCAGCCCTTCCGACCTGAACACCGGGGAGCTGTTTTTT.

The chain couples TRBV5-1 to TRBJ2-3; TRBD1 agrees at 7 bases. V shed 3 bases and J 2 bases; nucleotides not matched to a gene: 6. Germline CDR1 reads SGHRS; CDR2 reads YFSETQ. This CDR3 has 15 residues. CDR3 protein: CASSYIGQATDTQYF. In nucleotides, the CDR3 is TGCGCCAGCAGCTATATCGGACAGGCCACAGATACGCAGTATTTT.

The rearrangement links TRBV27 to TRBJ1-2, with 9 bases lining up with TRBD1. J was trimmed by 4 bases and V by 6 bases; bases with no gene match: 9. This CDR3 is built from 15 residues. Germline CDR1 reads MNHEY; CDR2 reads SMNVEV (reference sequence). In DNA, the CDR3 is TGTGCCAGCAGGCTTAGGGACAGGGAAATCTATGGCTACACCTTC. It translates to CASRLRDREIYGYTF.

The chain couples TRBV14 to TRBJ1-1, with D possibly matching TRBD1 (6 bases). The germline gives CDR1 SGHDN, CDR2 FVKESK. The CDR3 has 16 amino acids. V was trimmed by 4 bases and J by 1 base, leaving 16 bases between them. CDR3 coding DNA: TGTGCCAGCAGCCCTTGGGGGGCTCCGAGGAACACTGAAGCTTTCTTT. This encodes CASSPWGAPRNTEAFF.

The chain has TRBV7-9 and TRBJ1-3; D is ambiguous. The CDR3 consists of 12 residues. Per the germline V gene, CDR1 is SEHNR and CDR2 is FQNEAQ (reference sequence). V lost 11 bases and J lost 0, with 8 bases in between. The CDR3 region has the DNA TGTGCCGGGCACAGCTCTGGAAACACCATATATTTT. As protein: CAGHSSGNTIYF.

The chain recombines TRBV12-5 with TRBJ2-2; 10 bases match TRBD1. The CDR3 runs 16 residues. V dropped 1 base and J dropped 5; count of bases not matched to a gene: 4. Germline V CDR1 and CDR2: LGHNT, FRNRAP. For the CDR3, the DNA is TGTGCTAGTGGTTTGGGACAGGGGGCAAATACCGGGGAGCTGTTTTTT. Translation gives CASGLGQGANTGELFF.

The chain couples TRBV6-1 to TRBJ1-3; 8 bases align to TRBD1. Germline lookup yields CDR1 MNHNS and CDR2 SASEGT. The CDR3 is 17 amino acids. Losses at the gene ends were 4 bases for V and 0 bases for J; bases not matched to a gene: 8. CDR3 in amino acids: CASSVAGGSISGNTIYF. In DNA form, the CDR3 reads TGTGCCAGCAGTGTCGCAGGGGGCTCAATCTCTGGAAACACCATATATTTT.

V gene TRBV5-5 combines with J gene TRBJ1-4, with 8 bases matching TRBD1. The germline gives CDR1 SGHKS, CDR2 YYEKEE (reference sequence). Unmatched junction bases numbered 4, after V lost 0 bases and J lost 6 bases. This CDR3 contains 15 residues. The CDR3 region has the DNA TGTGCCAGCAGCTTGGCCGGGGGACAGGATGAAAAACTGTTTTTT. Encoded protein: CASSLAGGQDEKLFF.

V gene TRBV5-1 combines with J gene TRBJ1-2, with D maybe TRBD1 (6 bases). Trimming left V 0 bases short and J 4 bases short, with 16 bases between. The CDR3 extends over 16 amino acids. The germline V gene has CDR1 SGHRS and CDR2 YFSETQ. As DNA, the CDR3 is TGCGCCAGCAGCTTGGATTACAGGTCGGGGGCCTATGGCTACACCTTC. It encodes CASSLDYRSGAYGYTF.

This clone occurred once. J is TRBJ1-3 and V is TRBV5-4; possibly TRBD1 for D (5 bases). V gave up 0 bases and J gave up 4 bases, with 11 bases separating them. The length of the CDR3 is 15 residues. CDR1 is SGHNT and CDR2 is YYREEE in the germline V gene (reference sequence). This CDR3 is CASSLAATAGNTIYF. CDR3 nucleotide sequence: TGTGCCAGCAGCTTGGCCGCGACAGCGGGAAACACCATATATTTT.

The V and J genes are TRBV5-6 and TRBJ2-2; D may match TRBD1 or TRBD2 (5 bases each). Deletions cut 2 bases from V and 0 bases from J, with 11 bases between. CDR3 length: 16 residues. Germline CDR1 is SGHDT and CDR2 is YYEEEE. The CDR3 loop reads CASSFTGLANTGELFF. The CDR3 bases are TGTGCCAGCAGCTTCACGGGGCTCGCGAACACCGGGGAGCTGTTTTTT. The full variable domain, its missing parts supplied by reference TRBV5-6 and TRBJ2-2, is DAGVTQSPTHLIKTRGQQVTLRCSPKSGHDTVSWYQQALGQGPQFIFQYYEEEERQRGNFPDRFSGHQFPNYSSELNVNALLLGDSALYLCASSFTGLANTGELFFGEGSRLTVL.

The sample holds one count of this clone. V usage is TRBV4-2 and J usage is TRBJ1-2; D is unclear. Trimming removed 1 base at V and 0 bases at J, with 12 bases between. Germline V gene sequence: CDR1 LGHNA, CDR2 YNFKEQ. The CDR3 consists of 16 residues. DNA of the CDR3: TGTGCCAGCAGCCAAGCTGGCACAACTACTAACTATGGCTACACCTTC. Its translation is CASSQAGTTTNYGYTF.

This chain links TRBV10-1 with TRBJ2-3; TRBD1 matches at 7 bases. Germline V gene sequence: CDR1 WNHNN, CDR2 SYGVQD (reference sequence). The CDR3 runs to 13 residues. The trim removed 6 bases at V and 5 bases at J, leaving 5 bases unmatched. The CDR3 loop is CASRAGGIDTQYF. DNA of the CDR3: TGCGCCAGCAGGGCAGGGGGAATAGATACGCAGTATTTT.